The 6 T cell receptor beta chains listed next were all sequenced from one sample in a study of Ad26.COV2.S vaccination and SARS-CoV-2 variants. Treatment of the sample: some 20 received Ad26.COV2.S at low or high dose, single or two shots; 5 received placebo; per-sample allocation not given. Day 63 following the first vaccine or placebo injection was when the samples were taken. Clones were sequenced by immunoSEQ multiplex PCR, and TCRdb holds only the in-frame ones, with some missing. The table has 380,000 or so clones, under 90% seen once. The starting material was peripheral blood, obtained in a trial of Ad26.COV2.S vaccine versus placebo. All receptors derive from a person between 18 and 65 years old who received the Ad26.COV2.S COVID-19 vaccine or a placebo.

About this clone: Mismatch with germline at one junction end may stem from a read error. This rearrangement joins TRBV5-6 to TRBJ2-1, with TRBD2 identical over 11 bases. The CDR3 has 15 amino acids. Germline CDR1 reads SGHDT; CDR2 reads YYEEEE. The CDR3 loop reads CASRLGLADYNEQFF. In DNA, the CDR3 is TGTGCCAGCAGGTTGGGACTAGCGGACTACAATGAGCAGTTCTTC.

The chain couples TRBV29-1 to TRBJ2-3; 9 bases are shared with TRBD1. The CDR3 loop spans 15 amino acids. The germline V gene has CDR1 SQVTM and CDR2 ANQGSEA. Trimming at V came to 7 bases and at J to 1 base, leaving 9 bases not matched to a gene. CDR3 DNA: TGCAGCGCCGGTAGGGACAGGGAGGGCACAGATACGCAGTATTTT. Translating gives CSAGRDREGTDTQYF.

The gene calls are TRBV11-3 and TRBJ1-1; TRBD1 aligns across 7 bases. There are 16 residues in the CDR3. The V and J ends lost 2 bases and 7 bases, in that order; junction bases with no gene match: 13. Looked up from germline, CDR1 is SGHNT and CDR2 is YENEEA. The CDR3 sequence: CASSLPGGPRRSEAFF. DNA for the CDR3: TGTGCCAGCAGCTTACCAGGGGGACCCAGACGAAGTGAAGCTTTCTTT.

The chain uses TRBV20-1 and TRBJ2-3; no reliable D call. From germline, CDR1 is DFQATT and CDR2 SNEGSKA (reference sequence). Trimming left V 6 bases short and J 5 bases short, with 9 bases between. The CDR3 totals 11 residues. The CDR3 spells CSAHMVDTQYF. CDR3 nucleotide sequence: TGCAGTGCCCATATGGTAGATACGCAGTATTTT.

CDR3 in amino acids: CASSVGQGFNQPQHF. The CDR3 DNA follows: TGTGCCAGCAGCGTTGGACAGGGATTCAATCAGCCCCAGCATTTT. The rearrangement uses TRBV9 and TRBJ1-5; TRBD1 matches at 8 bases. Trimming took 2 bases from V and 3 from J; bases not matched to a gene: 4. Germline values: CDR1 SGDLS, CDR2 YYNGEE. The CDR3 covers 15 residues.

The chain recombines TRBV19 with TRBJ2-7; a possible D gene is TRBD1 (6 bases). Germline V gives CDR1 LNHDA, CDR2 SQIVND (reference sequence). The CDR3 has 15 residues. The V and J ends lost 5 bases and 3 bases respectively, with 17 bases between them. As DNA, the CDR3 is TGTGCCAGTAGTTACTACAGGGATCCCGTCTACGAGCAGTACTTC. It specifies CASSYYRDPVYEQYF.